The source of this T cell receptor beta chain is a study of CD8 T cells in ankylosing spondylitis. Germline V gene lookup returns CDR1 LGHDT and CDR2 YNNKEL (reference sequence). Trimming cost V 4 bases and J 6 bases, with 13 bases left between them. The CDR3 runs to 14 residues. TCRdb re-called the 5' RACE reads with MiXCR, one entry per CDR3 protein. Among roughly 230,000 distinct CDR3 sequences listed, 8% to 10% were seen once. Whole-study findings and limits: There was reportedly significant enrichment of clones that were disease-linked in matched ankylosing spondylitis synovial fluid.

Turning to this clonotype: Its antigen is still unknown.

The sequenced sample consisted of blood, either unsorted or a sorted T cell fraction (not recorded which). This TCR was recovered from a female donor with ankylosing spondylitis or in good health (not recorded which). The chain uses TRBV3-1 and TRBJ2-1; unclear D gene. CDR3 bases: TGTGCCAGCAGCCGGGGTGGAACGGGCAATGAGCAGTTCTTC. Its protein is CASSRGGTGNEQFF.